This passage covers 26 T cell receptor beta chains from one sample sequenced in a study of control samples from healthy donors and cancer patients. Generated by immunoSEQ multiplex PCR, the TCRdb table keeps only in-frame clones and is missing some. The data contain about 43,000 clones, roughly 94% of them singletons. Sequenced sample: blood. All receptors derive from a man in his fifties or sixties in good health.

This clone was seen only once. The chain links TRBV10-2 to TRBJ1-1; no reliable D call. The CDR3 is 14 residues long. The V and J ends lost 5 bases and 0 bases respectively, with 10 bases between them. Germline CDR1 reads WSHSY; CDR2 reads SAAADI. The CDR3 spells CASSKTDMNTEAFF. DNA for the CDR3: TGCGCCAGCAGTAAGACCGACATGAACACTGAAGCTTTCTTT.

The V and J genes are TRBV30 and TRBJ1-2, with a weak D call TRBD1 (5 bases). The CDR3 totals 14 residues. Per germline, CDR1 GTSNPN and CDR2 SVGIG (reference sequence). Trimming cost V 0 bases and J 7 bases, with 15 bases left between them. This CDR3 is CAWSVFKTDGGYTF. The DNA for the CDR3 is TGTGCCTGGAGTGTATTTAAGACAGACGGTGGCTACACCTTC.

The chain has TRBV3-1 (or the pseudogene TRBV3-2) and TRBJ2-7; D possibly uses TRBD1 or TRBD2 (6 bases each). CDR1 is LGHDT, CDR2 YNNKEL, per germline (reference sequence). V was shortened by 6 bases and J by 4 bases, with 16 bases between the two germline ends. CDR3 size: 14 residues. Here the CDR3 reads CASRDTSGAYEQYF. The CDR3 nucleotides are TGTGCCAGCAGGGATACATCGGGGGCGTACGAGCAGTACTTC.

The chain carries TRBV3-1 (or the pseudogene TRBV3-2) and TRBJ2-7; possibly TRBD1 for D (5 bases). Per germline, CDR1 LGHDT and CDR2 YNNKEL (reference sequence). V lost 0 bases and J 4 bases, leaving 13 bases between the germline ends. CDR3 length: 15 residues. The CDR3 sequence: CASSQDRGRFYEQYF. CDR3 sequence (DNA): TGTGCCAGCAGCCAAGATAGGGGTCGGTTTTACGAGCAGTACTTC.

This chain connects TRBV6-5 to TRBJ1-2; TRBD1 matches at 9 bases. The CDR3 runs to 15 residues. CDR1 is MNHEY, CDR2 SVGAGI, per germline. V lost 4 bases to trimming and J lost 3 bases; unmatched junction nucleotides: 6. The chain's CDR3 is CASSSQGQGDYGYTF. The DNA of the CDR3 is TGTGCCAGCAGTTCCCAGGGACAGGGCGACTATGGCTACACCTTC.

This chain joins TRBV3-1 (or the pseudogene TRBV3-2) and TRBJ1-6; D is unresolved. Per germline, CDR1 LGHDT and CDR2 YNNKEL (reference sequence). Trimming cost V 0 bases and J 15 bases, with 15 bases left between them. The CDR3 length is 14 residues. The CDR3 bases are TGTGCCAGCAGCCAAGATCTTGGCGGCCGGAACCTCCACTTT. This sequence encodes CASSQDLGGRNLHF.

The rearrangement links TRBV7-8 to TRBJ2-7; D might be TRBD1 (6 bases). V lost 6 bases, J lost 2 bases, and 17 bases lay in between. The CDR3 runs to 15 residues. Germline CDR1 and CDR2: SGHVS and FQNEAQ. The CDR3: CASSGPLDRPYEQYF. The DNA of the CDR3 is TGTGCCAGCAGTGGTCCGCTGGACAGACCCTACGAGCAGTACTTC. Combining the CDR3 with reference TRBV7-8 and TRBJ2-7 gives the whole variable domain GAGVSQSPRYKVAKRGQDVALRCDPISGHVSLFWYQQALGQGPEFLTYFQNEAQLDKSGLPSDRFFAERPEGSVSTLKIQRTQQEDSAVYLCASSGPLDRPYEQYFGPGTRLTVT.

This chain uses TRBV3-1 (or the pseudogene TRBV3-2) with TRBJ1-1, with D unresolved. The germline V gene has CDR1 LGHDT and CDR2 YNNKEL (reference sequence). The CDR3 runs 13 residues. Deletions cut 1 base from V and 4 bases from J, with 7 bases between. The CDR3 DNA reads TGTGCCAGCAGCCAAGGATGGGGCACTGAAGCTTTCTTT. The encoded protein is CASSQGWGTEAFF.

V and J are TRBV27 and TRBJ2-5; D gene uncertain. The V end was cut by 7 bases, the J end by 5 bases, with 17 bases between. In germline, CDR1 is MNHEY, CDR2 SMNVEV (reference sequence). The CDR3 runs to 14 residues. In nucleotides, the CDR3 is TGTGCCAGCACCAAAGCCATGGGGATGGAGACCCAGTACTTC. Encoded protein: CASTKAMGMETQYF.

V and J are TRBV5-1 and TRBJ1-2; D gene uncertain. The CDR3 runs to 15 residues. Germline loops: CDR1 SGHRS, CDR2 YFSETQ. The V and J ends lost 2 bases and 1 base respectively, with 12 bases between them. The CDR3: CASSLIGSINYGYTF. In nucleotides, the CDR3 is TGCGCCAGCAGCTTAATCGGCAGCATTAACTATGGCTACACCTTC.

The V and J genes are TRBV3-1 (or the pseudogene TRBV3-2) and TRBJ1-5; perhaps TRBD1 as D (6 bases). Between the trimmed V and J ends, which lost 1 base and 2 bases, there was a span of 12 bases. The CDR3 spans 16 residues. CDR1 is LGHDT and CDR2 is YNNKEL in the germline V gene (reference sequence). The CDR3 sequence is CASSQGFGGGNQPQHF. The CDR3, as DNA: TGTGCCAGCAGCCAAGGTTTTGGGGGCGGCAATCAGCCCCAGCATTTT.

The chain employs TRBV6-5 and TRBJ1-2; TRBD1 might be the D (6 bases). CDR3 length: 15 amino acids. Germline values: CDR1 MNHEY, CDR2 SVGAGI. V shed 5 bases and J shed 0 bases, with 13 bases lying between them. The DNA of the CDR3 is TGTGCCAGCAGTCTTACGACAGGCGCTAACTATGGCTACACCTTC. Residues: CASSLTTGANYGYTF.

The chain recombines TRBV9 with TRBJ2-2; no clear D gene. The V and J ends lost 4 bases and 2 bases respectively, with 12 bases between them. CDR3 length: 15 amino acids. CDR1 SGDLS and CDR2 YYNGEE come from the germline V gene. CDR3 sequence: CASSLDGINTGELFF. CDR3 sequence (DNA): TGTGCCAGCAGCCTGGACGGTATAAACACCGGGGAGCTGTTTTTT.

The chain couples TRBV11-2 to TRBJ1-3; no clear D. There are 14 residues in the CDR3. V was shortened by 6 bases and J by 1 base, with 10 bases between the two germline ends. CDR1 is SGHAT, CDR2 FQNNGV, per germline. The CDR3 spells CASSRDSSGNTIYF. CDR3 sequence (DNA): TGTGCCAGCAGTCGCGACTCATCTGGAAACACCATATATTTT.

The CDR3 DNA sequence: TGTGCCAGTAGCCTACGGACCGCCGCGGGGGGGGACTACGAGCAGTACTTC. Amino acids: CASSLRTAAGGDYEQYF. V and J are TRBV19 and TRBJ2-7; 9 nucleotides match TRBD2. Germline V gene data show CDR1 as LNHDA and CDR2 as SQIVND (reference sequence). This CDR3 has 17 residues. The trim removed 6 bases at V and 3 bases at J, leaving 15 bases unmatched.

The chain has TRBV21-1 and TRBJ1-4; the table's D call of TRBD1 was not tested on the DNA. TRBV21-1 is listed as a pseudogene. The CDR3 runs to 15 residues. The CDR3 region is CASSPRQGRNEKLFF. In nucleotides, the CDR3 is TGTGCCAGCAGCCCCCGACAGGGCCGAAATGAAAAACTGTTTTTT.

This chain uses TRBV5-6 with TRBJ2-3; D may be TRBD2 (7 bases). V was clipped by 6 bases and J by 2 bases, with 13 bases between them. The CDR3 is 14 amino acids. Germline V gives CDR1 SGHDT, CDR2 YYEEEE. CDR3 nucleotide sequence: TGTGCCAGCAAGCAGGGGACTACCACAGATACGCAGTATTTT. This gives the protein CASKQGTTTDTQYF.

The chain is built from TRBV6-5 and TRBJ1-6; maybe TRBD1 (5 bases). The CDR3 length is 14 residues. V lost 7 bases and J 7 bases, leaving 14 bases between the germline ends. The germline CDR1 and CDR2 sequences are MNHEY and SVGAGI. The CDR3 DNA sequence: TGTGCCAGCATCCGGAGCAGGGAGAATTCACCCCTCCACTTT. Translated: CASIRSRENSPLHF.

This clone is a singleton in its sample. This chain links TRBV6-5 with TRBJ1-3; a weak D match, TRBD1 (5 bases). The V end lost 6 bases, the J end lost 1 base, and 7 bases lay between the germline ends. CDR3 length: 13 amino acids. Germline-derived CDR1 and CDR2 are MNHEY and SVGAGI. This CDR3 reads CASRGTSGNTIYF. CDR3 sequence (DNA): TGTGCCAGCAGGGGGACTTCTGGAAACACCATATATTTT.

Details on this clone: The sample holds other DNA sequences that translate to the same CDR3. The V call is TRBV10-2, the J call TRBJ2-7; the D is unclear. The CDR3 contains 13 residues. Trimming cost V 2 bases and J 3 bases, with 8 bases left between them. CDR1 is WSHSY and CDR2 is SAAADI in the germline V gene. The CDR3 region has the DNA TGCGCCAGCAGTGAGATGACTCTCTACGAGCAGTACTTC. Translating it yields CASSEMTLYEQYF.

This clone appeared a single time. The rearrangement uses TRBV6-5 and TRBJ2-1; D call uncertain. Per the germline V gene, CDR1 is MNHEY and CDR2 is SVGAGI. This CDR3 contains 12 residues. V was shortened by 6 bases and J by 8 bases, with 11 bases between the two germline ends. CDR3 nucleotides: TGTGCCAGCAGCGACTCGGGCTATGAGCAGTTCTTC. It codes for CASSDSGYEQFF.

The chain joins TRBV21-1 to TRBJ1-1; the table calls TRBD1, which could not be checked here. TRBV21-1 is given as a pseudogene. The CDR3 runs to 18 residues. The CDR3 DNA reads as TGTGCCAGCAGCCTCTACCGGACAGGGGGCTTCAGGGGCACTGAAGCTTTCTTT. Amino acids: CASSLYRTGGFRGTEAFF.

The V gene is TRBV5-6, the J gene TRBJ1-1; D is perhaps TRBD1 (6 bases). The CDR3 covers 15 residues. V lost 4 bases to trimming and J lost 2 bases, with 15 bases between them. The germline V gene encodes CDR1 SGHDT and CDR2 YYEEEE. DNA for the CDR3: TGTGCCAGCAGCGCGGAGAGGGGGACCAACACTGAAGCTTTCTTT. This translates into CASSAERGTNTEAFF.

The chain uses TRBV11-3 and TRBJ2-6; tentative D call: TRBD1 (5 bases). The CDR3 extends over 15 amino acids. V was trimmed by 6 bases and J by 4 bases, leaving 13 bases between them. The germline gives CDR1 SGHNT, CDR2 YENEEA. CDR3 sequence: CASRDTGSGANVLTF. CDR3 bases: TGTGCCAGCAGGGATACAGGTTCCGGGGCCAACGTCCTGACTTTC.

The J gene is TRBJ2-2, the V gene TRBV27; D ambiguous. From germline, CDR1 is MNHEY and CDR2 SMNVEV (reference sequence). Trimming removed 6 bases from V and 7 bases from J, with 9 bases in between. The CDR3 contains 12 residues. DNA of the CDR3: TGTGCCAGCAGGTATCAGGACGGGGAGCTGTTTTTT. This gives the protein CASRYQDGELFF.

CDR3 region: CASSIAGGAYEQYF. For the CDR3, the DNA is TGTGCCAGTAGTATCGCAGGGGGGGCCTACGAGCAGTACTTC. The chain employs TRBV19 and TRBJ2-7; D is perhaps TRBD1 or TRBD2 (7 bases each). There are 14 residues in the CDR3. The V end was cut by 3 bases, the J end by 2 bases, with 11 bases between. Germline assignment: CDR1 LNHDA and CDR2 SQIVND (reference sequence).